Below, one T cell receptor (beta chain) is given with its context. Only in-frame clones appear in the TCRdb table, and some are missing; sequencing was by immunoSEQ multiplex PCR. The sample lists roughly 71,000 clones, roughly 85% occurring once. The data stem from a study of OX40 agonist ivuxolimab in advanced cancers. The TCR sequence derives from an adult with an advanced solid tumor such as melanoma, head and neck, liver or kidney cancer. Material: CD4+ or CD8+ T cells sorted from blood, obtained in a trial of the OX40 agonist ivuxolimab.

The CDR3 DNA reads as TGTGCCAGCAGCCCTGGAGCAGAAGCAGATACGCAGTATTTT. Translation: CASSPGAEADTQYF. This chain joins TRBV5-4 and TRBJ2-3; D gene uncertain. This CDR3 contains 14 residues. The V and J ends lost 4 bases and 4 bases respectively, with 13 bases between them. CDR1 and CDR2 from the germline V gene are SGHNT and YYREEE (reference sequence).